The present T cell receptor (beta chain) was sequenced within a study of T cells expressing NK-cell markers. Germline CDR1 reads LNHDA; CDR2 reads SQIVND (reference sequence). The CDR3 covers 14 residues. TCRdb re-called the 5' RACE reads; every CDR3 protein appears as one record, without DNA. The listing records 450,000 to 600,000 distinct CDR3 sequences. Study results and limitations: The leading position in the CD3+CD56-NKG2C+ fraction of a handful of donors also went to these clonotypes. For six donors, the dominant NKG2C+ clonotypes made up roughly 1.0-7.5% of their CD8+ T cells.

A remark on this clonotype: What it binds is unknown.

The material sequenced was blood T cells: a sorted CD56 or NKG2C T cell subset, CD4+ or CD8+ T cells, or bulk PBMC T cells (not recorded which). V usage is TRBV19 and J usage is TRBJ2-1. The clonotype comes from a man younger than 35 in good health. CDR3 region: CASSIVYPSGEQFF.